The rows below give T cell receptor beta chains drawn from one sample of a study of blood T cell repertoires in COVID-19. Data came from immunoSEQ multiplex PCR; TCRdb stores just in-frame clones and leaves some out. This sample has approximately 180,000 clones; around 90% occur once, and the top ten carry 6%. Sequences were obtained from peripheral blood. The receptors here all came from a middle-aged man with active or convalescent COVID-19. Both conserved end residues are part of each CDR3. D genes are given only for firm matches. The size field is filled for only some rows; it gives once, few, many or a size class.

d_gene: TRBD1
v_gene: TRBV24-1
len: 16
abundance: .
j_gene: TRBJ2-6
CDR3aa: CATSDKDRAGANVLTF
CDR3nt: TGTGCCACCAGTGATAAAGACAGGGCCGGGGCCAACGTCCTGACTTTC

d_gene: .
v_gene: TRBV6-5
len: 12
abundance: .
j_gene: TRBJ2-3
CDR3aa: CASRRGTDTQYF
CDR3nt: TGTGCCAGCAGGAGGGGCACAGATACGCAGTATTTT

d_gene: .
v_gene: TRBV3-1/TRBV3-2
len: 14
abundance: .
j_gene: TRBJ2-5
CDR3aa: CASSRSGSEETQYF
CDR3nt: TGTGCCAGCAGCCGTAGCGGCTCGGAGGAGACCCAGTACTTC

d_gene: .
v_gene: TRBV7-8
len: 12
abundance: .
j_gene: TRBJ2-7
CDR3aa: CASSPGLTRMDF
CDR3nt: TGTGCCAGCAGCCCCGGACTGACGAGAATGGACTTC

d_gene: TRBD1
v_gene: TRBV7-2
len: 14
abundance: .
j_gene: TRBJ1-5
CDR3aa: CASSSSGGQQPQHF
CDR3nt: TGTGCCAGCAGCTCCTCAGGGGGCCAACAGCCCCAGCATTTT

d_gene: TRBD1
v_gene: TRBV29-1
len: 14
abundance: .
j_gene: TRBJ1-4
CDR3aa: CSVTDRASNEKLFF
CDR3nt: TGCAGCGTCACGGACAGGGCTTCTAATGAAAAACTGTTTTTT

d_gene: .
v_gene: TRBV9
len: 15
abundance: .
j_gene: TRBJ2-2
CDR3aa: CASSVAAQGTGELFF
CDR3nt: TGTGCCAGCAGCGTAGCGGCTCAGGGCACCGGGGAGCTGTTTTTT

d_gene: .
v_gene: TRBV18
len: 17
abundance: .
j_gene: TRBJ1-3
CDR3aa: CASSRRTRDKSGNTIYF
CDR3nt: TGTGCCAGCTCCCGGCGGACACGGGACAAATCAGGAAACACCATATATTTT

d_gene: .
v_gene: TRBV5-1
len: 13
abundance: .
j_gene: TRBJ1-2
CDR3aa: CASSLIAGVGYTF
CDR3nt: TGCGCCAGCAGCTTGATAGCAGGGGTGGGCTACACCTTC

d_gene: .
v_gene: TRBV15
len: 18
abundance: .
j_gene: TRBJ2-1
CDR3aa: CATSRDQWGLSSYNEQFF
CDR3nt: TGTGCCACCAGCAGAGATCAGTGGGGGCTAAGCTCCTACAATGAGCAGTTCTTC

d_gene: TRBD1
v_gene: TRBV2
len: 12
abundance: .
j_gene: TRBJ1-2
CDR3aa: CASSDRGYGYTF
CDR3nt: TGTGCCAGCAGCGACAGGGGCTATGGCTACACCTTC

d_gene: .
v_gene: TRBV2
len: 16
abundance: .
j_gene: TRBJ2-3
CDR3aa: CASTQDPGARADTQYF
CDR3nt: TGTGCCAGCACCCAAGACCCAGGGGCCAGGGCAGATACGCAGTATTTT

d_gene: .
v_gene: TRBV11-2
len: 18
abundance: .
j_gene: TRBJ2-3
CDR3aa: CASSQGLQPSPGTDTQYF
CDR3nt: TGTGCCAGCAGTCAAGGCCTCCAACCCTCTCCAGGGACAGATACGCAGTATTTT

d_gene: TRBD2
v_gene: TRBV4-1
len: 17
abundance: few
j_gene: TRBJ2-2
CDR3aa: CASSPGLAGGRTGELFF
CDR3nt: TGCGCCAGCAGCCCGGGACTAGCGGGAGGGAGGACCGGGGAGCTGTTTTTT

d_gene: .
v_gene: TRBV2
len: 12
abundance: .
j_gene: TRBJ1-5
CDR3aa: CASSGEDQPQHF
CDR3nt: TGTGCCAGCAGTGGAGAGGATCAGCCCCAGCATTTT

d_gene: TRBD1
v_gene: TRBV28
len: 14
abundance: .
j_gene: TRBJ1-1
CDR3aa: CASIVGGGFAEAFF
CDR3nt: TGTGCCAGCATCGTCGGAGGGGGCTTCGCTGAAGCTTTCTTT

d_gene: .
v_gene: TRBV6-5
len: 15
abundance: once
j_gene: TRBJ1-1
CDR3aa: CASTSSPQGRTEAFF
CDR3nt: TGTGCCAGCACCTCTTCCCCCCAGGGAAGGACTGAAGCTTTCTTT

d_gene: .
v_gene: TRBV15
len: 16
abundance: .
j_gene: TRBJ1-4
CDR3aa: CATSRAQTRRDEKLFF
CDR3nt: TGTGCCACCAGCAGAGCCCAAACACGGCGGGATGAAAAACTGTTTTTT

d_gene: .
v_gene: TRBV6-1
len: 12
abundance: .
j_gene: TRBJ1-2
CDR3aa: CASSDINYGYTF
CDR3nt: TGTGCCAGCAGTGACATTAACTATGGCTACACCTTC

d_gene: .
v_gene: TRBV30
len: 13
abundance: .
j_gene: TRBJ1-5
CDR3aa: CAWSVGGHQPQHF
CDR3nt: TGTGCCTGGAGTGTGGGGGGACATCAGCCCCAGCATTTT

d_gene: TRBD2
v_gene: TRBV6-4
len: 15
abundance: .
j_gene: TRBJ2-1
CDR3aa: CASSALAGVYNEQFF
CDR3nt: TGTGCCAGCAGTGCCCTAGCGGGAGTCTACAATGAGCAGTTCTTC

d_gene: .
v_gene: TRBV7-9
len: 15
abundance: .
j_gene: TRBJ2-2
CDR3aa: CASSLVLSGTGELFF
CDR3nt: TGTGCCAGCAGCTTAGTCCTATCAGGCACCGGGGAGCTGTTTTTT

d_gene: TRBD1
v_gene: TRBV6-5
len: 14
abundance: .
j_gene: TRBJ2-7
CDR3aa: CASSTGTGETEQYF
CDR3nt: TGTGCCAGCAGTACGGGGACAGGGGAGACCGAGCAGTACTTC

d_gene: .
v_gene: TRBV5-6
len: 16
abundance: .
j_gene: TRBJ1-5
CDR3aa: CASSLAGGRSNQPQHF
CDR3nt: TGTGCCAGCAGCTTGGCCGGGGGACGGAGCAATCAGCCCCAGCATTTT

d_gene: TRBD1
v_gene: TRBV11-2
len: 15
abundance: .
j_gene: TRBJ1-6
CDR3aa: CASSFSDRDNSPLHF
CDR3nt: TGTGCCAGCAGCTTTTCCGACAGGGATAATTCACCCCTCCACTTT

d_gene: TRBD1
v_gene: TRBV28
len: 15
abundance: .
j_gene: TRBJ2-1
CDR3aa: CASSPSGTGENEQFF
CDR3nt: TGTGCCAGCAGCCCCTCCGGGACAGGGGAGAATGAGCAGTTCTTC

d_gene: .
v_gene: TRBV1
len: 19
abundance: .
j_gene: TRBJ1-1
CDR3aa: CTLSMGALYWLQRNTEAFF
CDR3nt: TGCACCCTTAGCATGGGGGCGTTATATTGGCTCCAAAGAAACACTGAAGCTTTCTTT

d_gene: TRBD1
v_gene: TRBV7-3
len: 17
abundance: .
j_gene: TRBJ2-1
CDR3aa: CASSDQSWDRVYNEQFF
CDR3nt: TGTGCCAGCAGCGACCAATCCTGGGACAGGGTCTACAATGAGCAGTTCTTC

d_gene: .
v_gene: TRBV5-1
len: 15
abundance: .
j_gene: TRBJ1-1
CDR3aa: CASSWAGSMNTEAFF
CDR3nt: TGCGCCAGCAGCTGGGCTGGCTCCATGAACACTGAAGCTTTCTTT

d_gene: TRBD2
v_gene: TRBV12-5
len: 16
abundance: .
j_gene: TRBJ2-1
CDR3aa: CASGYLSGGSYNEQFF
CDR3nt: TGTGCTAGTGGCTACCTCAGCGGGGGTTCCTACAATGAGCAGTTCTTC

d_gene: TRBD1
v_gene: TRBV30
len: 14
abundance: .
j_gene: TRBJ1-6
CDR3aa: CAWSPGQDNSPLHF
CDR3nt: TGTGCCTGGAGCCCGGGACAGGATAATTCACCCCTCCACTTT

d_gene: .
v_gene: TRBV5-1
len: 13
abundance: few
j_gene: TRBJ2-5
CDR3aa: CASRLVGDETQYF
CDR3nt: TGCGCCAGCAGACTCGTCGGGGATGAGACCCAGTACTTC

d_gene: TRBD2
v_gene: TRBV5-4
len: 15
abundance: .
j_gene: TRBJ2-7
CDR3aa: CASSSGLAASYEQYF
CDR3nt: TGTGCCAGCAGCTCGGGACTAGCGGCCTCCTACGAGCAGTACTTC

d_gene: TRBD2
v_gene: TRBV24-1
len: 14
abundance: .
j_gene: TRBJ2-7
CDR3aa: CATGTSGRPYEQYF
CDR3nt: TGTGCCACCGGAACTAGCGGGAGGCCCTACGAGCAGTACTTC

d_gene: .
v_gene: TRBV28
len: 15
abundance: .
j_gene: TRBJ2-7
CDR3aa: CASNQAGLPSQEQYF
CDR3nt: TGTGCCAGCAACCAGGCGGGACTCCCGTCGCAAGAGCAGTACTTC

d_gene: .
v_gene: TRBV5-1
len: 14
abundance: .
j_gene: TRBJ2-3
CDR3aa: CASSLDSGGDTQYF
CDR3nt: TGCGCCAGCAGCTTGGATTCCGGGGGAGATACGCAGTATTTT

d_gene: TRBD1
v_gene: TRBV9
len: 15
abundance: .
j_gene: TRBJ1-3
CDR3aa: CASTGGTEPGNTIYF
CDR3nt: TGTGCCAGCACCGGAGGGACAGAACCTGGAAACACCATATATTTT

d_gene: .
v_gene: TRBV4-3
len: 16
abundance: .
j_gene: TRBJ2-4
CDR3aa: CASSQELVSAKNIQYF
CDR3nt: TGCGCCAGCAGCCAAGAACTAGTATCAGCCAAAAACATTCAGTACTTC

d_gene: TRBD1
v_gene: TRBV6-6
len: 14
abundance: .
j_gene: TRBJ2-7
CDR3aa: CASSFIQGAYEQYF
CDR3nt: TGTGCCAGCAGTTTCATACAGGGGGCGTACGAGCAGTACTTC

d_gene: TRBD1
v_gene: TRBV4-3
len: 14
abundance: .
j_gene: TRBJ1-2
CDR3aa: CASSHADRPYGYTF
CDR3nt: TGCGCCAGCAGCCACGCGGACAGGCCTTATGGCTACACCTTC

d_gene: TRBD1
v_gene: TRBV5-4
len: 16
abundance: .
j_gene: TRBJ2-5
CDR3aa: CASSANRGLSSETQYF
CDR3nt: TGTGCCAGCAGCGCAAACAGGGGGCTTTCGTCGGAGACCCAGTACTTC

d_gene: TRBD1
v_gene: TRBV5-5
len: 15
abundance: .
j_gene: TRBJ2-2
CDR3aa: CASSRNAGGSGELFF
CDR3nt: TGTGCCAGCAGCAGAAACGCAGGGGGTTCCGGGGAGCTGTTTTTT

d_gene: TRBD1
v_gene: TRBV7-2
len: 16
abundance: once
j_gene: TRBJ1-6
CDR3aa: CASSSGQGGYNSPLHF
CDR3nt: TGTGCCAGCAGCTCCGGACAGGGTGGTTATAATTCACCCCTCCACTTT

d_gene: .
v_gene: TRBV7-2
len: 13
abundance: .
j_gene: TRBJ2-7
CDR3aa: CASSLALRGEQYF
CDR3nt: TGTGCCAGCAGCTTAGCACTCAGAGGCGAGCAGTACTTC

d_gene: TRBD2
v_gene: TRBV5-1
len: 17
abundance: .
j_gene: TRBJ2-5
CDR3aa: CASSPGLAGKGQETQYF
CDR3nt: TGCGCCAGCAGCCCTGGACTAGCGGGAAAGGGGCAAGAGACCCAGTACTTC

d_gene: TRBD2
v_gene: TRBV15
len: 16
abundance: .
j_gene: TRBJ2-5
CDR3aa: CATSEGLAGVFETQYF
CDR3nt: TGTGCCACCAGCGAGGGACTAGCGGGAGTTTTTGAGACCCAGTACTTC

d_gene: TRBD1
v_gene: TRBV7-9
len: 12
abundance: .
j_gene: TRBJ1-2
CDR3aa: CASSKGQNGYTF
CDR3nt: TGTGCCAGCAGCAAGGGACAGAATGGCTACACCTTC

d_gene: TRBD1
v_gene: TRBV28
len: 17
abundance: .
j_gene: TRBJ1-6
CDR3aa: CASISRGQGERISPLHF
CDR3nt: TGTGCCAGCATATCCAGGGGGCAAGGGGAACGGATTTCACCCCTCCACTTT

d_gene: TRBD1
v_gene: TRBV5-1
len: 16
abundance: once
j_gene: TRBJ2-3
CDR3aa: CASSKGDRATSDTQYF
CDR3nt: TGCGCCAGCAGCAAAGGGGACAGGGCCACATCAGATACGCAGTATTTT

d_gene: TRBD1
v_gene: TRBV5-1
len: 16
abundance: .
j_gene: TRBJ1-5
CDR3aa: CASSDGTGGPGQPQHF
CDR3nt: TGCGCCAGCAGCGACGGGACAGGGGGCCCGGGTCAGCCCCAGCATTTT

d_gene: .
v_gene: TRBV7-2
len: 13
abundance: .
j_gene: TRBJ1-5
CDR3aa: CASSLRGDQPQHF
CDR3nt: TGTGCCAGCAGCTTACGGGGGGATCAGCCCCAGCATTTT

d_gene: .
v_gene: TRBV27
len: 16
abundance: .
j_gene: TRBJ2-7
CDR3aa: CASSLAPGTASYEQYF
CDR3nt: TGTGCCAGCAGTTTGGCCCCCGGGACTGCCTCCTACGAGCAGTACTTC

d_gene: TRBD1
v_gene: TRBV11-1
len: 14
abundance: .
j_gene: TRBJ1-1
CDR3aa: CASSAHRGVTEAFF
CDR3nt: TGTGCCAGCAGCGCGCACAGGGGGGTCACTGAAGCTTTCTTT

d_gene: TRBD2
v_gene: TRBV2
len: 14
abundance: .
j_gene: TRBJ2-2
CDR3aa: CASRLADNTGELFF
CDR3nt: TGTGCCAGCAGACTAGCGGATAACACCGGGGAGCTGTTTTTT

d_gene: TRBD2
v_gene: TRBV19
len: 16
abundance: .
j_gene: TRBJ2-1
CDR3aa: CASSTRLAGSYNEQFF
CDR3nt: TGTGCCAGTAGTACCAGACTAGCGGGGAGTTACAATGAGCAGTTCTTC

d_gene: .
v_gene: TRBV11-2
len: 11
abundance: .
j_gene: TRBJ2-1
CDR3aa: CASSRYNEQFF
CDR3nt: TGTGCCAGCAGCCGGTACAATGAGCAGTTCTTC

d_gene: TRBD1
v_gene: TRBV18
len: 14
abundance: .
j_gene: TRBJ1-2
CDR3aa: CASSSGTGTYGYTF
CDR3nt: TGTGCCAGCTCTTCCGGGACAGGGACCTATGGCTACACCTTC

d_gene: .
v_gene: TRBV19
len: 14
abundance: .
j_gene: TRBJ1-1
CDR3aa: CASSIVNRDAEAFF
CDR3nt: TGTGCCAGTAGTATCGTGAACAGGGATGCTGAAGCTTTCTTT